Following are 24 T cell receptor beta chains from one sample sequenced in a study of blood T cell repertoires in COVID-19. Sequenced by immunoSEQ multiplex PCR; TCRdb stores in-frame clones only, minus some. The sample carries around 140,000 clones, about 87% recorded once. Sequencing input: PBMCs or T cells enriched from blood (not recorded which). Receptors originate from a man aged 60 to 75 who had recovered from COVID-19.

The chain employs TRBV15 and TRBJ1-4; TRBD1 is a possible D gene (5 bases). This CDR3 is built from 15 residues. V was cut by 1 base and J by 5 bases, with 11 bases left in between. Germline-derived CDR1 and CDR2 are LNHNV and YYDKDF (reference sequence). CDR3 sequence: CATSRGAGKNEKLFF. In nucleotides, the CDR3 is TGTGCCACCAGCAGAGGGGCAGGGAAGAATGAAAAACTGTTTTTT.

The chain carries TRBV7-2 and TRBJ1-1; unclear D gene. Looked up from germline, CDR1 is SGHTA and CDR2 is FQGNSA. V was shortened by 7 bases and J by 3 bases, with 6 bases between the two germline ends. CDR3 size: 11 residues. CDR3: CASTQYTEAFF. CDR3 in DNA: TGTGCCAGCACCCAGTACACTGAAGCTTTCTTT.

The chain is built from TRBV5-1 and TRBJ1-1; a possible D gene is TRBD1 (6 bases). V lost 0 bases and J lost 5, with 17 bases in between. CDR1 and CDR2 from the germline V gene are SGHRS and YFSETQ. CDR3 length: 16 amino acids. Here the CDR3 DNA reads TGCGCCAGCAGCTTGGCCGCAGGGGAGATAAGGACTGAAGCTTTCTTT. Its protein is CASSLAAGEIRTEAFF. Combining the CDR3 with reference TRBV5-1 and TRBJ1-1 gives the whole variable domain KAGVTQTPRYLIKTRGQQVTLSCSPISGHRSVSWYQQTPGQGLQFLFEYFSETQRNKGNFPGRFSGRQFSNSRSEMNVSTLELGDSALYLCASSLAAGEIRTEAFFGQGTRLTVV.

This clone was detected once. The chain carries TRBV5-4 and TRBJ2-2; 8 bases are shared with TRBD2. The CDR3 totals 14 residues. Germline values: CDR1 SGHNT, CDR2 YYREEE (reference sequence). V was pared by 5 bases and J by 7 bases, with 7 bases of the junction left unmatched. In DNA form, the CDR3 reads TGTGCCAGCAGTAGAGCGGGAGTCGGCGGGGAGCTGTTTTTT. Translation: CASSRAGVGGELFF.

This clone was found once. The V and J genes are TRBV10-2 and TRBJ2-3; D uncertain. The CDR3 consists of 15 residues. V was clipped by 3 bases and J by 1 base, with 11 bases between them. Per germline, CDR1 WSHSY and CDR2 SAAADI. This CDR3 reads CASSDRSLGTDTQYF. In nucleotides, the CDR3 is TGCGCCAGCAGTGACCGGTCCCTGGGCACAGATACGCAGTATTTT.

V is TRBV28 and J is TRBJ1-5; D unclear. CDR3 size: 12 residues. V lost 7 bases and J 9 bases, leaving 13 bases between the germline ends. In germline, CDR1 is MDHEN, CDR2 SYDVKM. The CDR3 spells CASKLPQWPQHF. CDR3 DNA sequence: TGTGCCAGCAAGTTGCCCCAGTGGCCCCAGCATTTT.

The rearrangement links TRBV28 to TRBJ2-7; 7 nucleotides agree with TRBD2. The junction had 5 bases not matched to a gene; V was cut back by 6 bases and J by 3 bases. Per the germline V gene, CDR1 is MDHEN and CDR2 is SYDVKM. There are 13 residues in the CDR3. The CDR3 loop is CASRAGLFYEQYF. Written as DNA, the CDR3 is TGTGCCAGCAGAGCGGGACTTTTCTACGAGCAGTACTTC.

J is TRBJ1-2 and V is TRBV5-1, with 12 bases lining up with TRBD1. The V segment lost 4 bases and the J segment 8 bases; nucleotides outside the gene matches: 9. Germline assignment: CDR1 SGHRS and CDR2 YFSETQ. The CDR3 consists of 15 residues. CDR3 sequence reads: CASSLGTGGPGGYTF. The CDR3 DNA reads as TGCGCCAGCAGCCTCGGGACAGGGGGCCCTGGGGGCTACACCTTC.

The chain links TRBV19 to TRBJ1-1; TRBD1 matches 9 bases. Looked up from germline, CDR1 is LNHDA and CDR2 is SQIVND (reference sequence). The CDR3 extends over 13 amino acids. V trimming: 6 bases; J trimming: 5 bases; junction bases outside the gene matches: 4. The DNA of the CDR3 is TGTGCCAGTAGAAGACAGGGGGGGACTGAAGCTTTCTTT. The encoded protein is CASRRQGGTEAFF.

The chain is built from TRBV30 and TRBJ1-6; D uncertain. The CDR3 runs 15 residues. CDR1 is GTSNPN and CDR2 is SVGIG in the germline V gene (reference sequence). Between the trimmed V and J ends, which lost 4 bases and 8 bases, there was a span of 18 bases. The CDR3 sequence: CAWTPREGRHSPLHF. The CDR3 nucleotides are TGTGCCTGGACCCCCCGGGAGGGTCGGCATTCACCCCTCCACTTT.

This chain links TRBV2 with TRBJ2-1, with 14 bases aligning to TRBD2. Germline V gives CDR1 SNHLY, CDR2 FYNNEI. The ends lost 3 bases at V and 5 bases at J; junction bases unmatched: 12. This CDR3 region has 19 residues. This CDR3 reads CASSETSGRAINADNEQFF. For the CDR3, the DNA is TGTGCCAGCAGTGAGACTAGCGGGAGGGCCATCAATGCAGACAATGAGCAGTTCTTC.

The chain joins TRBV7-9 to TRBJ2-6, with 12 nucleotides matching TRBD1. CDR1 and CDR2 (germline): SEHNR, FQNEAQ (reference sequence). The V gene end was trimmed by 5 bases and the J gene end by 3 bases; junction bases not matched to a gene: 8. CDR3 size: 18 residues. CDR3 sequence: CASSRDRGRLVGANVLTF. The CDR3 DNA reads as TGTGCCAGCAGCAGGGACAGGGGGCGCCTGGTTGGGGCCAACGTCCTGACTTTC.

Concerning this clone: The identical CDR3 is also encoded by other nucleotide sequences in the sample. CDR3 DNA: TGTGCCAGTAGTATAGGTAGCGGGGGGGCCAACACCGGGGAGCTGTTTTTT. Its translation is CASSIGSGGANTGELFF. The rearrangement uses TRBV19 and TRBJ2-2; 11 bases line up with TRBD2. Germline CDR1 and CDR2: LNHDA and SQIVND (reference sequence). The CDR3 is 17 amino acids. The trim removed 1 base at V and 2 bases at J, leaving 3 bases unmatched.

This chain links TRBV13 with TRBJ2-5; TRBD2 might be the D (6 bases). This CDR3 is built from 15 residues. Germline V CDR1 and CDR2: PRHDT, FYEKMQ (reference sequence). With 0 bases removed from V and 1 base from J, the gap between germline ends came to 9 bases. The CDR3 protein is CASSLGWRGQETQYF. The CDR3 DNA reads TGTGCCAGCAGCTTAGGCTGGCGGGGCCAAGAGACCCAGTACTTC. Combining the CDR3 with reference TRBV13 and TRBJ2-5 gives the whole variable domain AAGVIQSPRHLIKEKRETATLKCYPIPRHDTVYWYQQGPGQDPQFLISFYEKMQSDKGSIPDRFSAQQFSDYHSELNMSSLELGDSALYFCASSLGWRGQETQYFGPGTRLLVL.

The rearrangement links TRBV20-1 to TRBJ2-3; weak D call: TRBD2 (5 bases). V shed 7 bases and J shed 4 bases, with 9 bases lying between them. Germline CDR1 is DFQATT and CDR2 is SNEGSKA (reference sequence). The CDR3 consists of 11 residues. CDR3 nucleotides: TGCAGTGGGCTAGCCCCAGATACGCAGTATTTT. The encoded protein is CSGLAPDTQYF.

V is TRBV6-5 and J is TRBJ1-5, with D unresolved. The CDR3 contains 14 residues. Between the trimmed V and J ends, which lost 6 bases and 3 bases, there was a span of 12 bases. Germline lookup yields CDR1 MNHEY and CDR2 SVGAGI. CDR3 amino acids: CASRRDTTNQPQHF. The CDR3 nucleotides read TGTGCCAGCAGGAGAGACACCACCAATCAGCCCCAGCATTTT.

V is TRBV19 and J is TRBJ2-7; 7 bases are a match to TRBD2. With V trimmed by 1 base and J by 9 bases, 6 bases remained unmatched. CDR3 length: 13 residues. CDR1 is LNHDA, CDR2 SQIVND, per germline (reference sequence). The CDR3 DNA sequence: TGTGCCAGTAGTATAGCGATTGCGGGAGCGCAGTACTTC. This translates into CASSIAIAGAQYF.

The chain couples TRBV6-5 to TRBJ1-1, with 11 bases lining up with TRBD1. The J segment lost 6 bases and the V segment lost 6 bases, leaving 6 bases of the junction unmatched. The CDR3 runs to 14 residues. The germline V gene encodes CDR1 MNHEY and CDR2 SVGAGI. CDR3 in amino acids: CASSGTGGLAEAFF. CDR3 DNA sequence: TGTGCCAGCAGCGGGACAGGGGGGCTCGCTGAAGCTTTCTTT.

This chain uses TRBV2 with TRBJ2-7; TRBD1 is a possible D gene (5 bases). The ends were cut back, 5 bases at V and 5 bases at J, with 13 bases in the middle. Germline V CDR1 and CDR2: SNHLY, FYNNEI. The CDR3 runs to 13 residues. CDR3 region: CASSKWQGHEQYF. CDR3 nucleotides: TGTGCCAGCAGTAAGTGGCAGGGCCACGAGCAGTACTTC.

This sequence joins TRBV5-4 and TRBJ1-1; TRBD1 might be the D (6 bases). Trimming pared 6 bases from V and 5 bases from J, leaving 17 bases between. Per germline, CDR1 SGHNT and CDR2 YYREEE (reference sequence). This CDR3 region has 14 residues. CDR3 coding DNA: TGTGCCAGCAACGAACAGGGTTCGGCGACTGAAGCTTTCTTT. Residues: CASNEQGSATEAFF.

This chain joins TRBV5-4 and TRBJ2-3; TRBD1 matches at 7 bases. The CDR3 consists of 14 residues. Germline V gene lookup returns CDR1 SGHNT and CDR2 YYREEE (reference sequence). Germline trimming cut 4 bases from V and 4 bases from J; bases unmatched to any gene: 6. The CDR3 loop reads CASSHTGVADTQYF. DNA for the CDR3: TGTGCCAGCAGCCACACAGGGGTAGCAGATACGCAGTATTTT.

The chain uses TRBV30 and TRBJ1-2, with D perhaps TRBD1 (6 bases). Germline assignment: CDR1 GTSNPN and CDR2 SVGIG (reference sequence). The CDR3 runs 14 residues. V lost 0 bases, J lost 4 bases, and 12 bases lay in between. The CDR3 DNA reads TGTGCCTGGAGTGTGAAAGGACAGTCCTATGGCTACACCTTC. The encoded protein is CAWSVKGQSYGYTF.

The gene calls are TRBV19 and TRBJ1-5; D is uncertain. This CDR3 has 11 amino acids. Germline V lookup: CDR1 LNHDA, CDR2 SQIVND (reference sequence). Trimming pared 5 bases from V and 9 bases from J, leaving 8 bases between. CDR3 loop: CASSDNGPQHF. The CDR3, as DNA: TGTGCCAGTAGTGACAATGGGCCCCAGCATTTT.

This chain joins TRBV10-3 and TRBJ1-1; unclear D gene. The germline gives CDR1 ENHRY, CDR2 SYGVKD. The CDR3 loop spans 12 amino acids. V was shortened by 6 bases and J by 0 bases, with 5 bases between the two germline ends. The CDR3 DNA is TGTGCCATCAGGACTCTGAACACTGAAGCTTTCTTT. Its protein is CAIRTLNTEAFF.